These 8 T cell receptor beta chains were sequenced from one sample in a study of siplizumab effects on memory and regulatory T cells. Sequencing used immunoSEQ multiplex PCR; TCRdb keeps in-frame clones, though not all of them. This sample has about 110,000 clones, with about 91% found just once. The source material was Tregs sorted from blood. Receptors originate from a human donor in good health.

The chain joins TRBV2 to TRBJ1-3; the D gene is possibly TRBD1 (5 bases). This CDR3 has 15 amino acids. The V end lost 3 bases, the J end lost 0 bases, and 9 bases lay between the germline ends. Germline CDR1 is SNHLY and CDR2 is FYNNEI. The chain's CDR3 is CASSEEGLSGNTIYF. Written as DNA, the CDR3 is TGTGCCAGCAGTGAGGAGGGACTCTCTGGAAACACCATATATTTT.

V and J are TRBV19 and TRBJ1-1, with a tentative D call TRBD1 (5 bases). The V end lost 9 bases, the J end lost 10 bases, and 21 bases lay between the germline ends. Germline CDR1 reads LNHDA; CDR2 reads SQIVND (reference sequence). CDR3 length: 13 amino acids. CDR3 DNA sequence: TGTGCCAGCCGAGGCGGGGGTAAACCTTTAGCTTTCTTT. It codes for CASRGGGKPLAFF.

This rearrangement joins TRBV7-9 to TRBJ1-4; 7 bases align to TRBD1. The germline V gene encodes CDR1 SEHNR and CDR2 FQNEAQ (reference sequence). J gave up 2 bases and V 5 bases, and 8 bases lay outside the gene matches. This CDR3 has 16 amino acids. CDR3 coding DNA: TGTGCCAGCAGCACGGGACAGAGGGCGACTAATGAAAAACTGTTTTTT. It translates to CASSTGQRATNEKLFF. Full variable domain (missing parts from reference TRBV7-9 and TRBJ1-4): DTGVSQNPRHKITKRGQNVTFRCDPISEHNRLYWYRQTLGQGPEFLTYFQNEAQLEKSRLLSDRFSAERPKGSFSTLEIQRTEQGDSAMYLCASSTGQRATNEKLFFGSGTQLSVL.

The chain recombines TRBV6-5 with TRBJ2-7; TRBD1 aligns across 8 bases. In germline, CDR1 is MNHEY, CDR2 SVGAGI. This CDR3 is built from 16 residues. Trimming removed 6 bases from V and 0 bases from J; junction bases left unmatched: 10. The DNA of the CDR3 is TGTGCCAGCAGCTACACAGGGGGGACGGGCTCCTACGAGCAGTACTTC. It codes for CASSYTGGTGSYEQYF.

For this clone: An end of the junction differs from the germline gene, which may be a read error. The V call is TRBV6-1, the J call TRBJ2-7; 10 bases agree with TRBD1. This CDR3 is built from 14 residues. Germline CDR1 is MNHNS and CDR2 is SASEGT. The CDR3 reads CTSSPGTGAHEQYF. CDR3 in DNA: TGTACCAGCAGCCCCGGGACAGGGGCTCACGAGCAGTACTTC.

This rearrangement joins TRBV5-1 to TRBJ2-3; D may match TRBD1 or TRBD2 (5 bases each). The V and J ends lost 3 bases and 4 bases respectively, with 9 bases between them. The CDR3 totals 13 residues. Germline assignment: CDR1 SGHRS and CDR2 YFSETQ. CDR3: CASSWGTSDTQYF. CDR3 DNA sequence: TGCGCCAGCAGCTGGGGGACCTCAGATACGCAGTATTTT.

The V and J genes are TRBV5-1 and TRBJ1-1, with 7 bases lining up with TRBD1. This CDR3 is built from 13 residues. Looked up from germline, CDR1 is SGHRS and CDR2 is YFSETQ. J gave up 2 bases and V 3 bases, and 1 base lay outside the gene matches. CDR3 in amino acids: CASSYRGNTEAFF. The DNA for the CDR3 is TGCGCCAGCAGCTACAGGGGTAACACTGAAGCTTTCTTT.

The rearrangement links TRBV5-1 to TRBJ1-5; no reliable D call. V lost 0 bases and J lost 0, with 7 bases in between. This CDR3 is built from 15 residues. The germline gives CDR1 SGHRS, CDR2 YFSETQ. Here the CDR3 DNA reads TGCGCCAGCAGCTTGGCGGGGTCTAGCAATCAGCCCCAGCATTTT. Protein: CASSLAGSSNQPQHF.